Sequencing of this T cell receptor (beta chain) was carried out in a study of blood T cells in healthy people across ages. For the study at large: Template switching retrieved approximately one barcoded beta molecule for each two T cells.

The authors ran a second PCR of roughly 6 to 11 cycles using a sample-barcoded 5' primer and a J-beta primer mix. MiXCR was run by TCRdb on the 5' RACE reads, yielding one entry per CDR3 protein. The table includes some 900,000 distinct CDR3 sequences, around 49% detected once. This clonotype occurred many times. Its antigen is not identified. The germline gives CDR1 SGDLS, CDR2 YYNGEE. This CDR3 spans 15 amino acids. Trimming removed 1 base from V and 5 bases from J; junction bases left unmatched: 5. Regarding the study as a whole: Estimated diversity that came from one million T cells was considered an underestimate.

This TCR derives from a young man in good health. The rearrangement links TRBV9 to TRBJ2-5; 10 nucleotides line up with TRBD2. Material for sequencing was blood. The CDR3 sequence: CASSVQAGGPETQYF. CDR3 nucleotides: TGTGCCAGCAGCGTACAAGCGGGGGGGCCGGAGACCCAGTACTTC. Together with reference TRBV9 and TRBJ2-5, the CDR3 gives the full variable domain: DSGVTQTPKHLITATGQRVTLRCSPRSGDLSVYWYQQSLDQGLQFLIQYYNGEERAKGNILERFSAQQFPDLHSELNLSSLELGDSALYFCASSVQAGGPETQYFGPGTRLLVL.